These 7 T cell receptor beta chains were sequenced from one sample in a study of blood T cells in healthy people across ages. A J-beta primer mix and a sample-barcoded 5' primer were used in a second PCR of about 6 to 12 cycles. TCRdb itself ran the 5' RACE reads through MiXCR, one entry per CDR3 protein. Of roughly 1.9 million distinct CDR3 sequences listed, about two fifths are singletons. Sequencing was carried out using blood. The receptors shown here come from a human donor in good health.

This clonotype was counted only a few times. The V and J genes are TRBV2 and TRBJ2-1; the D is unclear. The germline V and J ends were trimmed by 3 bases and 5 bases, with 11 bases remaining between them. CDR3 size: 14 residues. Germline assignment: CDR1 SNHLY and CDR2 FYNNEI. As DNA, the CDR3 is TGTGCCAGCAGTGACATCTTGGCGCACAATGAGCAGTTCTTC. Translation gives CASSDILAHNEQFF.

The chain combines TRBV7-6 with TRBJ2-1, with D perhaps matching TRBD1 (5 bases). Germline V gene sequence: CDR1 SGHVS, CDR2 FNYEAQ. V lost 5 bases to trimming and J lost 4 bases, with 9 bases between them. The length of the CDR3 is 13 residues. In DNA, the CDR3 is TGTGCCAGCAGCGCCAGACAGTACAATGAGCAGTTCTTC. Translation: CASSARQYNEQFF. The full variable domain, its missing parts supplied by reference TRBV7-6 and TRBJ2-1, is GAGVSQSPRYKVTKRGQDVALRCDPISGHVSLYWYRQALGQGPEFLTYFNYEAQQDKSGLPNDRFSAERPEGSISTLTIQRTEQRDSAMYRCASSARQYNEQFFGPGTRLTVL.

This clonotype has a count of ten or more. J is TRBJ2-7 and V is TRBV6-2 or TRBV6-3, with TRBD2 identical over 11 bases. Looked up from germline, CDR1 is MNHEY and CDR2 is SVGEGT. V lost 6 bases and J lost 0; bases outside the gene matches: 4. The CDR3 has 15 residues. CDR3 coding DNA: TGTGCCAGCAGCCGACTAGCGGGGAGCTCCTACGAGCAGTACTTC. The encoded protein is CASSRLAGSSYEQYF.

This clonotype was detected a few times. This chain joins TRBV7-2 and TRBJ1-1, with 10 bases that match TRBD1. V was pared by 4 bases and J by 5 bases, with 7 bases of the junction left unmatched. The CDR3 runs to 15 residues. Germline V gives CDR1 SGHTA, CDR2 FQGNSA. This CDR3 reads CASSSGQGGYTEAFF. The CDR3 region has the DNA TGTGCCAGCAGCTCCGGACAGGGGGGATATACTGAAGCTTTCTTT.

CDR3 sequence (DNA): TGTGCCAGCAGGGGGACAGGCACACACGCAACTAATGAAAAACTGTTTTTT. Encoded protein: CASRGTGTHATNEKLFF. This chain links TRBV2 with TRBJ1-4; the match to TRBD1 covers 8 bases. The CDR3 loop spans 17 amino acids. V gave up 6 bases and J gave up 0 bases; unmatched junction bases: 9. Germline CDR1 SNHLY, CDR2 FYNNEI.

This chain connects TRBV7-9 to TRBJ1-2; perhaps TRBD1 as D (5 bases). The germline gives CDR1 SEHNR, CDR2 FQNEAQ (reference sequence). V shed 5 bases and J shed 8 bases, with 21 bases lying between them. This CDR3 contains 15 residues. The CDR3 region has the DNA TGTGCCAGCAGCCCATTAGTAAGGCAGGGAGACGGCTACACCTTC. Translation: CASSPLVRQGDGYTF. Full variable domain (outside the CDR3, taken from reference TRBV7-9 and TRBJ1-2): DTGVSQNPRHKITKRGQNVTFRCDPISEHNRLYWYRQTLGQGPEFLTYFQNEAQLEKSRLLSDRFSAERPKGSFSTLEIQRTEQGDSAMYLCASSPLVRQGDGYTFGSGTRLTVV.

The chain carries TRBV27 and TRBJ2-7; 9 positions agree with TRBD1. The junction had 10 bases not matched to a gene; V was cut back by 6 bases and J by 7 bases. The CDR3 runs to 14 residues. The germline gives CDR1 MNHEY, CDR2 SMNVEV (reference sequence). The CDR3 DNA reads as TGTGCCAGCAGGGACAGGGGATGGACGCGTGAGCAGTACTTC. Protein product: CASRDRGWTREQYF.